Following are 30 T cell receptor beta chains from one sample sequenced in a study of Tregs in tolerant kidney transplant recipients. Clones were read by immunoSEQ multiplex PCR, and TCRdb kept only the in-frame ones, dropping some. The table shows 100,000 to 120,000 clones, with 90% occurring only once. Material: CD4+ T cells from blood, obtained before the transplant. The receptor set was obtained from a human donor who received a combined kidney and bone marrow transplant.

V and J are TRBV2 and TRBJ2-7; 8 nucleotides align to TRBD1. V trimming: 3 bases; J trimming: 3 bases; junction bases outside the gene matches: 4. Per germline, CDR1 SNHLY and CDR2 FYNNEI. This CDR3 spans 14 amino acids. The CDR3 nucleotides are TGTGCCAGCAGTGAGCTGGACAGGGTCTACGAGCAGTACTTC. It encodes CASSELDRVYEQYF.

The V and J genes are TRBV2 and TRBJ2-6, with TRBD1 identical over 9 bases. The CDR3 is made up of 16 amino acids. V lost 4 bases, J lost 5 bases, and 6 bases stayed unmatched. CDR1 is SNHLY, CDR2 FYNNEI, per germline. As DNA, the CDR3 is TGTGCCAGCAGTGCCTTACAGGGGGCATGGGCCAACGTCCTGACTTTC. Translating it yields CASSALQGAWANVLTF.

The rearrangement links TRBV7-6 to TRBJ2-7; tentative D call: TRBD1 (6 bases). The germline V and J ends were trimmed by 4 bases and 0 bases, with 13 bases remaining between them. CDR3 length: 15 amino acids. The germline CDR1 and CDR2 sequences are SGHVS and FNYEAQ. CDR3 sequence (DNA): TGTGCCAGCAGCTCCCAGGACAGTAGCTCCTACGAGCAGTACTTC. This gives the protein CASSSQDSSSYEQYF.

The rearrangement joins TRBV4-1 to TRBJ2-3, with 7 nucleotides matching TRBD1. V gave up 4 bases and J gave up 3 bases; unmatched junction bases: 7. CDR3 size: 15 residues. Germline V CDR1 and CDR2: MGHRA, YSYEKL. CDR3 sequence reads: CASSRQGSGTDTQYF. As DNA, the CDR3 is TGCGCCAGCAGCCGACAGGGTTCGGGAACAGATACGCAGTATTTT.

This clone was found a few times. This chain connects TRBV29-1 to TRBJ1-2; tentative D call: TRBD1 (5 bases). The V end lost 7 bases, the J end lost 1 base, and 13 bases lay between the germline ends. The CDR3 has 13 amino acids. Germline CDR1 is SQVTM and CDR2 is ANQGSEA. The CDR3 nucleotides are TGCAGCGCCGTCTGGCAGGGTAACTATGGCTACACCTTC. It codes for CSAVWQGNYGYTF. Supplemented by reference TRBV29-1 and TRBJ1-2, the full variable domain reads SAVISQKPSRDICQRGTSLTIQCQVDSQVTMMFWYRQQPGQSLTLIATANQGSEATYESGFVIDKFPISRPNLTFSTLTVSNMSPEDSSIYLCSAVWQGNYGYTFGSGTRLTVV.

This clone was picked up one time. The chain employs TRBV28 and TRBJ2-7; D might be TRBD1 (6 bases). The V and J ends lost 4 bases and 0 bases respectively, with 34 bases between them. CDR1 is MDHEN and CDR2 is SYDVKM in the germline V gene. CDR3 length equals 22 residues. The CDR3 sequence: CASSSPSWTNRDGQRSSYEQYF. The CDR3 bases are TGTGCCAGCAGTTCACCCAGTTGGACAAATCGGGACGGACAGAGGAGCTCCTACGAGCAGTACTTC.

The CDR3 DNA is TGTGCCAGCCTTGCTAGGGGGGGGTATAACTATGGCTACACCTTC. The encoded protein is CASLARGGYNYGYTF. The V gene is TRBV28, the J gene TRBJ1-2, with a weak D call TRBD1 (6 bases). Germline CDR1 is MDHEN and CDR2 is SYDVKM. Trimming removed 8 bases at V and 1 base at J, with 17 bases between. The CDR3 is made up of 15 amino acids.

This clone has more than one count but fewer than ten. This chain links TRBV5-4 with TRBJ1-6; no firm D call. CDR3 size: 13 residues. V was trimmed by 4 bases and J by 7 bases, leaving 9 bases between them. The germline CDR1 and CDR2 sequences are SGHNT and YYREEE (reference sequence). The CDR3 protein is CASSLTSNSPLHF. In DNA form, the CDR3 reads TGTGCCAGCAGCCTTACTTCAAATTCACCCCTCCACTTT.

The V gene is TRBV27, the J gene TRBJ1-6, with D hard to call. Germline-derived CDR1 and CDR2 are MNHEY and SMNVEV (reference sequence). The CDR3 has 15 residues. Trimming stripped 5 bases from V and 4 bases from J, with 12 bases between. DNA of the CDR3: TGTGCCAGCAGTAAGGGCGCGGGGTATAATTCACCCCTCCACTTT. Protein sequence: CASSKGAGYNSPLHF.

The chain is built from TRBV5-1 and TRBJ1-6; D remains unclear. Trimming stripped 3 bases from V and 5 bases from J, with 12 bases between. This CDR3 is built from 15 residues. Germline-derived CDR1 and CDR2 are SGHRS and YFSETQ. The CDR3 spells CASSWSFTHNSPLHF. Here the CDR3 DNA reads TGCGCCAGCAGCTGGTCATTTACACATAATTCACCCCTCCACTTT.

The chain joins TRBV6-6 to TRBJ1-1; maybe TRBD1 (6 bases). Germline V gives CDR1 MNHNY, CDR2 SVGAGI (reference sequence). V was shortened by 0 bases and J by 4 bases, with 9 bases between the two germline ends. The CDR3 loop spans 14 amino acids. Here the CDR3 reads CASSYSKGVTEAFF. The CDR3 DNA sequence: TGTGCCAGCAGTTACTCGAAGGGGGTCACTGAAGCTTTCTTT.

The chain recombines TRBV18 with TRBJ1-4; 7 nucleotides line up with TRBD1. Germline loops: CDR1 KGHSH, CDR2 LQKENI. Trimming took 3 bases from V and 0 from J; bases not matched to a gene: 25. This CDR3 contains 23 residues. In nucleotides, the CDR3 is TGTGCCAGCTCACCGCTGAAGGGGGCTCGTGTCCTGGGCTTTAATACAACTAATGAAAAACTGTTTTTT. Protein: CASSPLKGARVLGFNTTNEKLFF.

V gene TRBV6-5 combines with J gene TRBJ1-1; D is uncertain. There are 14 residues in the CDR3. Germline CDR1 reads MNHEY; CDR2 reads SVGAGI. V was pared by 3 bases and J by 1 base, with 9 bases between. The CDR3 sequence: CASSYTDTNTEAFF. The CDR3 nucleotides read TGTGCCAGCAGTTATACCGACACGAACACTGAAGCTTTCTTT.

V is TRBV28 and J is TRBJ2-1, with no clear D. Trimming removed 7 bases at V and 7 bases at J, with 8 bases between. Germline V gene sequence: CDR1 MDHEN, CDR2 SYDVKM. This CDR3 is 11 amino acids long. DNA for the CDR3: TGTGCCAGCATTGGAGTAAATGAGCAGTTCTTC. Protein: CASIGVNEQFF. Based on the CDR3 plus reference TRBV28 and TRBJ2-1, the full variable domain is DVKVTQSSRYLVKRTGEKVFLECVQDMDHENMFWYRQDPGLGLRLIYFSYDVKMKEKGDIPEGYSVSREKKERFSLILESASTNQTSMYLCASIGVNEQFFGPGTRLTVL.

In DNA, the CDR3 is TGTGCTAGTGGTTTCCGGGGGAGGGAAGAGACCCAGTACTTC. Protein: CASGFRGREETQYF. This chain links TRBV12-5 with TRBJ2-5, with 7 bases matching TRBD2. The ends lost 3 bases at V and 3 bases at J; junction bases unmatched: 4. Germline-derived CDR1 and CDR2 are LGHNT and FRNRAP. This CDR3 comprises 14 residues. The full variable domain, rest sourced from reference TRBV12-5 and TRBJ2-5, is DARVTQTPRHKVTEMGQEVTMRCQPILGHNTVFWYRQTMMQGLELLAYFRNRAPLDDSGMPKDRFSAEMPDATLATLKIQPSEPRDSAVYFCASGFRGREETQYFGPGTRLLVL.

CDR3 protein: CASPERTGETQYF. The CDR3 coding sequence is TGTGCCAGCCCAGAGCGGACTGGTGAGACCCAGTACTTC. This chain connects TRBV6-4 to TRBJ2-5; D possibly corresponds to TRBD2 (5 bases). Germline V lookup: CDR1 MRHNA, CDR2 SNTAGT. V dropped 8 bases and J dropped 5 bases, with 15 bases sitting between them. This CDR3 spans 13 amino acids.

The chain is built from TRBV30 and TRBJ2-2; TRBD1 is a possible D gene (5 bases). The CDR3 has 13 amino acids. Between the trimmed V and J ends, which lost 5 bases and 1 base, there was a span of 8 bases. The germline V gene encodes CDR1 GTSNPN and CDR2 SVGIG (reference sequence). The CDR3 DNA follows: TGTGCCTGGTGGCAGGGGAACACCGGGGAGCTGTTTTTT. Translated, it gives CAWWQGNTGELFF.

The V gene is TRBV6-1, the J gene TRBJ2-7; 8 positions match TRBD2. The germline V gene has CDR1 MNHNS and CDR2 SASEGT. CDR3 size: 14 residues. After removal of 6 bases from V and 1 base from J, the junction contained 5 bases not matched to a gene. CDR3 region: CASSPGLASYEQYF. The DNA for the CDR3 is TGTGCCAGCAGCCCAGGACTAGCTTCCTACGAGCAGTACTTC.

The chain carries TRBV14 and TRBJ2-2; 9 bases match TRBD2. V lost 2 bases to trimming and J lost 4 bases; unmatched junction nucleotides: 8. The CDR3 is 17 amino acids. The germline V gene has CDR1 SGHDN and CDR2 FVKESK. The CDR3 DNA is TGTGCCAGCAGCCAACTTCCCGCGGGGGGGCCCACCGGGGAGCTGTTTTTT. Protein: CASSQLPAGGPTGELFF.

In DNA form, the CDR3 reads TGTGCCATAAATAGGGACAGGGGGTCCTACAATGAGCAGTTCTTC. Encoded protein: CAINRDRGSYNEQFF. The chain joins TRBV10-3 to TRBJ2-1, with TRBD1 identical over 11 bases. Germline V gene data show CDR1 as ENHRY and CDR2 as SYGVKD. With V trimmed by 9 bases and J by 1 base, 5 bases remained unmatched. CDR3 length: 15 residues.

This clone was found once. CDR3 amino acids: CASSKGQGLHEQYF. CDR3 nucleotides: TGCGCCAGCAGCAAGGGACAGGGTTTGCACGAGCAGTACTTC. The V and J genes are TRBV5-1 and TRBJ2-7; TRBD1 matches at 9 bases. The V gene end was trimmed by 4 bases and the J gene end by 5 bases; junction bases not matched to a gene: 7. Germline V lookup: CDR1 SGHRS, CDR2 YFSETQ. CDR3 size: 14 residues.

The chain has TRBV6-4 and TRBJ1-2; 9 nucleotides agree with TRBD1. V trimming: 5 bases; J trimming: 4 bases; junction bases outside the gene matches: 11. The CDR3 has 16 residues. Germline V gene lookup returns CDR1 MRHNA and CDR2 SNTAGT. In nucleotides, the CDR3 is TGTGCCAGCAGTTTTCCCGGGACAGGGCTCAGCTATGGCTACACCTTC. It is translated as CASSFPGTGLSYGYTF.

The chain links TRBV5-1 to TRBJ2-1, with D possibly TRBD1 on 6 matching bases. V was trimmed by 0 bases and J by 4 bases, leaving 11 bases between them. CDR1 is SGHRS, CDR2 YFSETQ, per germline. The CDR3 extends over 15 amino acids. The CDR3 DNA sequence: TGCGCCAGCAGCTTGGGCAGGGGTACTTACAATGAGCAGTTCTTC. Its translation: CASSLGRGTYNEQFF. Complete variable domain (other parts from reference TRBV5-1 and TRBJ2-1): KAGVTQTPRYLIKTRGQQVTLSCSPISGHRSVSWYQQTPGQGLQFLFEYFSETQRNKGNFPGRFSGRQFSNSRSEMNVSTLELGDSALYLCASSLGRGTYNEQFFGPGTRLTVL.

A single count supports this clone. DNA of the CDR3: TGCGCCAGCGGCAGTAGCGGGGGCGGGAATGAGCAGTTCTTC. It translates to CASGSSGGGNEQFF. J is TRBJ2-1 and V is TRBV5-1; 9 nucleotides match TRBD2. V shed 7 bases and J 7 bases; nucleotides not matched to a gene: 9. From germline, CDR1 is SGHRS and CDR2 YFSETQ. There are 14 residues in the CDR3. Full variable domain (outside the CDR3, taken from reference TRBV5-1 and TRBJ2-1): KAGVTQTPRYLIKTRGQQVTLSCSPISGHRSVSWYQQTPGQGLQFLFEYFSETQRNKGNFPGRFSGRQFSNSRSEMNVSTLELGDSALYLCASGSSGGGNEQFFGPGTRLTVL.

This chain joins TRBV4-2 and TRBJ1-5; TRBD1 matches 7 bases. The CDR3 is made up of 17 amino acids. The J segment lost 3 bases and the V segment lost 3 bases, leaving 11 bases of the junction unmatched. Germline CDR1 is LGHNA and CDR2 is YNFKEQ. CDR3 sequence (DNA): TGTGCCAGCAGCCAGCTCCGTGGACAGGAGCCCAATCAGCCCCAGCATTTT. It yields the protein CASSQLRGQEPNQPQHF.

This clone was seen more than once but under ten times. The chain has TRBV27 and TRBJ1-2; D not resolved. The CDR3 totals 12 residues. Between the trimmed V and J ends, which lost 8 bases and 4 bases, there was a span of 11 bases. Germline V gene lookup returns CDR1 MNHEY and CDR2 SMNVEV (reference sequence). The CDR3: CASRGGPYGYTF. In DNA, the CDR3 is TGTGCCAGCCGAGGCGGGCCCTATGGCTACACCTTC.

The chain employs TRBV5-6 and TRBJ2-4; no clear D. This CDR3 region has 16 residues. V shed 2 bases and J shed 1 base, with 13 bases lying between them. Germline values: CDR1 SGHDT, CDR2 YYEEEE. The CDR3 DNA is TGTGCCAGCAGCTTTGTTCGACCTAGGGCCAAAAACATTCAGTACTTC. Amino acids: CASSFVRPRAKNIQYF.

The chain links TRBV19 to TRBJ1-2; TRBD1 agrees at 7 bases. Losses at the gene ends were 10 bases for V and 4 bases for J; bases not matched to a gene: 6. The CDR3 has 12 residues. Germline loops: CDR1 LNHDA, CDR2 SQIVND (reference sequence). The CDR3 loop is CATGTASYGYTF. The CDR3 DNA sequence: TGTGCCACCGGGACAGCCTCCTATGGCTACACCTTC. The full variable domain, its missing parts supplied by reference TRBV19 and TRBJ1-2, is DGGITQSPKYLFRKEGQNVTLSCEQNLNHDAMYWYRQDPGQGLRLIYYSQIVNDFQKGDIAEGYSVSREKKESFPLTVTSAQKNPTAFYLCATGTASYGYTFGSGTRLTVV.

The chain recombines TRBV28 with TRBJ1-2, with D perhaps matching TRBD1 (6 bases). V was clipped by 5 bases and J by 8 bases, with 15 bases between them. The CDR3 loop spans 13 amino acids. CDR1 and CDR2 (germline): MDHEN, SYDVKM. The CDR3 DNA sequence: TGTGCCAGCAGTCTTCTAGGGGGGGAGGGCTACACCTTC. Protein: CASSLLGGEGYTF.

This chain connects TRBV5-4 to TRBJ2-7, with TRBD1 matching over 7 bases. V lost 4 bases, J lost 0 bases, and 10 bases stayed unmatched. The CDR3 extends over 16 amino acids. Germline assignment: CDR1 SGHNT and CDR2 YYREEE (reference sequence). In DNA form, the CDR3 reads TGTGCCAGCAGCAAGAAAGACAGGGCTCTCTCCTACGAGCAGTACTTC. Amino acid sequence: CASSKKDRALSYEQYF.